This TCR beta chain was found in a study of shared clonotypes between healthy human individuals. The overall study: For every donor, three CD4 naive, three CD4 memory, two CD8 naive and one CD8 memory plates were used. Study results and caveats: The sampled material consisted only of blood, and tissue repertoires are likely to differ. Sorted-subset samples were not fully sequenced, rarefaction indicated.

Clones were sequenced by immunoSEQ multiplex PCR, and TCRdb holds only the in-frame ones, with some missing. The sample holds more than 2 million clones; over 85% are singletons and the top ten take roughly 1.7%. Terminally differentiated effector memory CD45RA+ cells were excluded from the naive CD8 cells, which were CD45RO-negative and positively selected for CCR7. Donors were healthy HIV-negative adults without recently reported acute infections or vaccinations. On this clone: Its matching antigen is unknown.

This receptor was identified in a man aged 18-30 years in good health. Some clones in this sample may be carry-over from other donors' samples. Sequencing was done on a sample of naive CD8+ T cells from PBMCs.

The DNA for the CDR3 is TGTGCCAGCAGCTTCGGACTAGCGGGAGGCCCTACAGATACGCAGTATTTT. It encodes CASSFGLAGGPTDTQYF. The chain joins TRBV11-2 to TRBJ2-3, with 14 bases that match TRBD2. This CDR3 is built from 17 residues. V was clipped by 3 bases and J by 3 bases; unmatched bases: 5. CDR1 and CDR2 from the germline V gene are SGHAT and FQNNGV.